The rows below give T cell receptor beta chains drawn from one sample of a study of T cell responses to AZD1222 COVID-19 vaccine. The protocol was immunoSEQ multiplex PCR, while the TCRdb copy is restricted to in-frame clones and leaves out a portion. Counted here are roughly 97,000 clones, approximately 89% occurring once; the ten biggest clones make up over 7.5%. Sequenced here: peripheral blood, sampled on day 0 of AZD1222 vaccination. Source of these receptors: an adult in good health. Each CDR3 is given with its conserved first and last residue. The order of the fields is V gene, clone size, D gene, J gene, CDR3 protein, CDR3 DNA. D genes are given only for firm matches. Some rows mark clone size as missing; the rest say once, few, many or name a class of expanded clone.

TRBV30	NA	TRBD2	TRBJ2-7	CAWVSGRTDYEQYF	TGTGCCTGGGTTAGCGGGAGGACCGACTACGAGCAGTACTTC
TRBV7-2	NA	TRBD2	TRBJ2-1	CASSLARTGGPYNEQFF	TGTGCCAGCAGCTTAGCCCGGACGGGAGGGCCGTACAATGAGCAGTTCTTC
TRBV28	NA	NA	TRBJ1-5	CASSFRRSGNQPQHF	TGTGCCAGCAGTTTTCGAAGGTCGGGCAATCAGCCCCAGCATTTT
TRBV19	NA	TRBD1	TRBJ2-5	CASSTGQGGGETQYF	TGTGCCAGTAGTACTGGACAGGGAGGAGGAGAGACCCAGTACTTC
TRBV28	NA	NA	TRBJ2-7	CASSDRRVYEQYF	TGTGCCAGCAGTGACAGGCGCGTTTACGAGCAGTACTTC
TRBV12-3/TRBV12-4	NA	NA	TRBJ1-2	CASSQNYGYTF	TGTGCCAGCAGTCAGAACTATGGCTACACCTTC
TRBV15	NA	TRBD1	TRBJ2-6	CATSRGTGNPSGANVLTF	TGTGCCACCAGCAGAGGGACAGGAAACCCTTCTGGGGCCAACGTCCTGACTTTC
TRBV6-5	NA	NA	TRBJ2-7	CAARTVGSYEQYF	TGTGCCGCCAGGACAGTGGGGTCCTACGAGCAGTACTTC
TRBV5-5	NA	NA	TRBJ2-3	CASSLEGVVADTQYF	TGTGCCAGCAGCTTGGAGGGGGTCGTGGCAGATACGCAGTATTTT
TRBV2	NA	NA	TRBJ1-2	CASIPGSASSYGYTF	TGTGCCAGCATTCCGGGGTCCGCGAGCTCCTATGGCTACACCTTC
TRBV19	NA	NA	TRBJ1-2	CASSPQPAQPHGYTF	TGTGCCAGTAGTCCTCAACCGGCCCAGCCCCATGGCTACACCTTC
TRBV3-1/TRBV3-2	NA	NA	TRBJ2-1	CASSLQGRGHDEQFF	TGTGCCAGCAGCCTCCAGGGGCGGGGGCATGATGAGCAGTTCTTC
TRBV6-5	NA	NA	TRBJ2-3	CASSYDGFRGDTQYF	TGTGCCAGCAGTTACGATGGTTTCCGGGGAGATACGCAGTATTTT
TRBV5-1	NA	NA	TRBJ2-7	CASSLGQAISYEQYF	TGCGCCAGCAGCTTGGGACAGGCGATTTCCTACGAGCAGTACTTC
TRBV2	once	NA	TRBJ2-7	CASSLRDISYEQYF	TGTGCCAGCAGTCTCCGGGACATTTCCTACGAGCAGTACTTC
TRBV4-2	NA	TRBD1	TRBJ1-3	CASSQVSFTEPGQAAKRNTIYF	TGTGCCAGCAGCCAAGTAAGCTTTACGGAGCCAGGACAGGCTGCGAAGAGAAACACCATATATTTT
TRBV20-1	NA	NA	TRBJ2-3	CSAVPDTQYF	TGCAGTGCTGTCCCGGATACGCAGTATTTT
TRBV4-1	NA	NA	TRBJ2-7	CASSLRGTDFYEQYF	TGCGCCAGCAGCCTTAGGGGGACGGACTTCTACGAGCAGTACTTC
TRBV5-1	NA	TRBD2	TRBJ2-1	CASSLGLAGGLIAQFF	TGCGCCAGCAGCTTGGGTCTAGCGGGGGGCCTAATAGCGCAGTTCTTC
TRBV10-3	NA	NA	TRBJ1-6	CAISAQYYNSPLHF	TGTGCCATCAGTGCTCAGTACTATAATTCACCCCTCCACTTT
TRBV15	NA	NA	TRBJ1-2	CATSRGSGNYGYTF	TGTGCCACCAGCAGAGGGTCAGGGAACTATGGCTACACCTTC
TRBV5-6	NA	NA	TRBJ2-3	CASSLMSTDTQYF	TGTGCCAGCAGCCTTATGAGCACAGATACGCAGTATTTT
TRBV9	NA	TRBD1	TRBJ1-5	CASSVRDRDQPQHF	TGTGCCAGCAGCGTCCGGGACAGGGATCAGCCCCAGCATTTT
TRBV5-1	NA	TRBD1	TRBJ1-1	CASSLGDRGREEAFF	TGCGCCAGCAGCTTGGGCGACAGGGGGCGAGAGGAAGCTTTCTTT
TRBV6-2/TRBV6-3	NA	TRBD1	TRBJ1-1	CASSYEAGGTNTEAFF	TGTGCCAGCAGTTACGAAGCAGGGGGGACGAACACTGAAGCTTTCTTT
TRBV5-5	NA	TRBD1	TRBJ2-7	CASKRTGAGDYEQYF	TGTGCCAGCAAAAGGACAGGGGCCGGGGATTACGAGCAGTACTTC
TRBV1	NA	NA	TRBJ1-5	CTSSATGGYQPQHF	TGCACCAGCAGCGCGACAGGGGGATATCAGCCCCAGCATTTT
TRBV11-2	NA	TRBD1	TRBJ1-5	CASSSWTGVAAQPQHF	TGTGCCAGCAGCTCCTGGACAGGGGTTGCGGCTCAGCCCCAGCATTTT
TRBV9	few	NA	TRBJ2-3	CASSPRTDTDTQYF	TGTGCCAGCAGCCCGCGGACAGACACAGATACGCAGTATTTT
TRBV28	few	NA	TRBJ2-5	CASRPRGEPQETQYF	TGTGCCAGCAGACCTAGGGGAGAGCCGCAAGAGACCCAGTACTTC
TRBV19	NA	NA	TRBJ1-4	CASSIGQDLTRNEKLFF	TGTGCCAGTAGTATAGGGCAGGACTTAACCCGGAATGAAAAACTGTTTTTT
TRBV6-2/TRBV6-3	once	TRBD1	TRBJ2-5	CASSRQGETQYF	TGTGCCAGCAGTAGACAGGGTGAGACCCAGTACTTC
TRBV21-1	few	NA	TRBJ1-2	CASSKMVPTQGSYTF	TGTGCCAGCAGCAAAATGGTCCCCACACAAGGGAGCTACACCTTC
TRBV9	NA	TRBD2	TRBJ2-5	CASSVTSGGVETQYF	TGTGCCAGCAGCGTAACTAGCGGGGGGGTGGAGACCCAGTACTTC
TRBV18	NA	NA	TRBJ1-1	CASSLTPEGGSTEAFF	TGTGCCAGCTCACTAACCCCTGAGGGCGGAAGCACTGAAGCTTTCTTT
TRBV6-5	NA	NA	TRBJ2-2	CASSYRIGELFF	TGTGCCAGCAGTTACCGCATCGGGGAGCTGTTTTTT
TRBV5-1	NA	NA	TRBJ2-2	CASSDRQGLSTGELFF	TGCGCCAGCAGCGACCGACAGGGACTGAGCACCGGGGAGCTGTTTTTT
TRBV27	NA	NA	TRBJ1-6	CASSSPQSSYNSPLHF	TGTGCCAGCAGTTCCCCCCAGAGCTCCTATAATTCACCCCTCCACTTT
TRBV2	NA	NA	TRBJ2-5	CASTQETQYF	TGTGCCAGCACGCAAGAGACCCAGTACTTC
TRBV28	once	TRBD1	TRBJ1-2	CAGGTGADYGYTF	TGTGCCGGAGGGACAGGGGCCGACTATGGCTACACCTTC
TRBV18	NA	TRBD1	TRBJ1-4	CASSQGQPATNEKLFF	TGTGCCAGCTCGCAGGGACAGCCCGCAACTAATGAAAAACTGTTTTTT
TRBV6-5	NA	TRBD1	TRBJ1-2	CASKWEGQARNGYTF	TGTGCCAGCAAGTGGGAAGGACAGGCCCGGAATGGCTACACCTTC
TRBV15	NA	NA	TRBJ1-1	CATTLDGNTEAFF	TGTGCCACCACTCTAGACGGGAACACTGAAGCTTTCTTT
TRBV9	NA	NA	TRBJ1-1	CASSPSGNTEAFF	TGTGCCAGCAGCCCATCAGGGAACACTGAAGCTTTCTTT
TRBV6-5	NA	NA	TRBJ2-6	CASRPQGSGANVLTF	TGTGCCAGCAGACCCCAGGGCTCAGGGGCCAACGTCCTGACTTTC
TRBV9	NA	NA	TRBJ2-7	CASSPQAQGYEQYF	TGTGCCAGCAGCCCTCAGGCCCAGGGCTACGAGCAGTACTTC
TRBV6-5	NA	TRBD1	TRBJ1-1	CASSIRTGGAEAFF	TGTGCCAGCAGTATTCGAACAGGGGGTGCTGAAGCTTTCTTT